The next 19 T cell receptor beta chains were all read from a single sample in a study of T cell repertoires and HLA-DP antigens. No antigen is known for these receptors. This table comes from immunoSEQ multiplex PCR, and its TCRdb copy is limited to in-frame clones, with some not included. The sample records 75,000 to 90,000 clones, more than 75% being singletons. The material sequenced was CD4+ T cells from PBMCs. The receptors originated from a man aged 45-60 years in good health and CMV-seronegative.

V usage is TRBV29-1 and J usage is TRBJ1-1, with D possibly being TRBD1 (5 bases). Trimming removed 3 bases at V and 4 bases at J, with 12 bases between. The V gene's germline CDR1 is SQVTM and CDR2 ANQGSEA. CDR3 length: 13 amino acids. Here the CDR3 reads CSVDWGSFTEAFF. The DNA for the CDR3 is TGCAGCGTTGATTGGGGGTCTTTCACTGAAGCTTTCTTT.

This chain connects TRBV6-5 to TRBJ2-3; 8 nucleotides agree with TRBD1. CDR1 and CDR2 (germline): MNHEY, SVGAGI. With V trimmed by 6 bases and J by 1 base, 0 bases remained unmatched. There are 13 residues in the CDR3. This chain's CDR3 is CASRTGGTDTQYF. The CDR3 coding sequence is TGTGCCAGCAGGACAGGGGGCACAGATACGCAGTATTTT.

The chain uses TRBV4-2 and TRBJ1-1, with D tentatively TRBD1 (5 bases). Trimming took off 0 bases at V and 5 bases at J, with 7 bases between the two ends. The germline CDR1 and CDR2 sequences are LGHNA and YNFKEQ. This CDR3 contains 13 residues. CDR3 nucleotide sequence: TGTGCCAGCAGCCAAGATTGGGGGACTGAAGCTTTCTTT. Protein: CASSQDWGTEAFF.

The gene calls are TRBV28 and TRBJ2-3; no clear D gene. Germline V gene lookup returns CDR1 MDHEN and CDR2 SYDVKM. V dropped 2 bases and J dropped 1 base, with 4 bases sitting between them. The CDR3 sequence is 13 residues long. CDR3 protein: CASSLTRTDTQYF. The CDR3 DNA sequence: TGTGCCAGCAGTTTAACCCGCACAGATACGCAGTATTTT.

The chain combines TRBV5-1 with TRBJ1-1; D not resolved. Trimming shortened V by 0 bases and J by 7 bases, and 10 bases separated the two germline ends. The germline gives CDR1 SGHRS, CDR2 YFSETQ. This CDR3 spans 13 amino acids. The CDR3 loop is CASSLEGHGEAFF. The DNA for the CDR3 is TGCGCCAGCAGCTTGGAGGGTCACGGTGAAGCTTTCTTT.

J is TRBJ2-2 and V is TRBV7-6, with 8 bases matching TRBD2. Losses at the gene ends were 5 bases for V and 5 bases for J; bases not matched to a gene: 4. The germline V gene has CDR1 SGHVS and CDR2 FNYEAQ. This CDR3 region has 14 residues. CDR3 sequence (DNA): TGTGCCAGCAGCCCCCGGGAGGGAACCGGGGAGCTGTTTTTT. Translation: CASSPREGTGELFF.

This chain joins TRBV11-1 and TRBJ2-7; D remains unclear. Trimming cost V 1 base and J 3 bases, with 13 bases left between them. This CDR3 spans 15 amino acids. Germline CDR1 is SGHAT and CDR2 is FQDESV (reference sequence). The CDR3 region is CASSLGQADLYEQYF. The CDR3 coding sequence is TGTGCCAGCAGCTTAGGGCAGGCCGATCTCTACGAGCAGTACTTC.

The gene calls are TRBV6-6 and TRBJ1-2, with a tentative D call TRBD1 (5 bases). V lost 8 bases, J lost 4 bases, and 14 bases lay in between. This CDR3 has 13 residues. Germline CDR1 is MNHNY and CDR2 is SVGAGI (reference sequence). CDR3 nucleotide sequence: TGTGCCAGCCAAATCCGGGGCTCCTATGGCTACACCTTC. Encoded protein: CASQIRGSYGYTF.

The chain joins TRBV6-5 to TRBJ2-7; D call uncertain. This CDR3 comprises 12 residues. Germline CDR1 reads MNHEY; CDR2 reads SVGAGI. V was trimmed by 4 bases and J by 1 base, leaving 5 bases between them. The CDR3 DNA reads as TGTGCCAGCAGTTCTCTATCCTACGAGCAGTACTTC. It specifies CASSSLSYEQYF.

The CDR3 reads CASSIDPPGQGGNQPQHF. The CDR3 DNA is TGTGCCAGTAGTATAGATCCCCCGGGACAGGGAGGGAATCAGCCCCAGCATTTT. The chain joins TRBV19 to TRBJ1-5; TRBD1 agrees at 9 bases. This CDR3 spans 18 amino acids. Per germline, CDR1 LNHDA and CDR2 SQIVND (reference sequence). The V gene end was trimmed by 0 bases and the J gene end by 4 bases; junction bases not matched to a gene: 10.

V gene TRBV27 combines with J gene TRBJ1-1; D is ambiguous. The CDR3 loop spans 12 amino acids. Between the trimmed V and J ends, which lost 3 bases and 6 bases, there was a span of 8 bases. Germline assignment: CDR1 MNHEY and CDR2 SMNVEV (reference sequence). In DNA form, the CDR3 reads TGTGCCAGCAGTTTTCGGGGTGCTGAAGCTTTCTTT. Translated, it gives CASSFRGAEAFF.

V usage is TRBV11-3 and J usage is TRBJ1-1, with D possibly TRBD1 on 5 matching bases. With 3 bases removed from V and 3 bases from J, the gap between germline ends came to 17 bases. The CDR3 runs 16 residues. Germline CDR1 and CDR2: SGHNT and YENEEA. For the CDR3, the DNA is TGTGCCAGCAGCTTCTCAACCGGAGGGGCCGACACTGAAGCTTTCTTT. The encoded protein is CASSFSTGGADTEAFF. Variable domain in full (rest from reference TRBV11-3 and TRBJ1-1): EAGVVQSPRYKIIEKKQPVAFWCNPISGHNTLYWYLQNLGQGPELLIRYENEEAVDDSQLPKDRFSAERLKGVDSTLKIQPAELGDSAVYLCASSFSTGGADTEAFFGQGTRLTVV.

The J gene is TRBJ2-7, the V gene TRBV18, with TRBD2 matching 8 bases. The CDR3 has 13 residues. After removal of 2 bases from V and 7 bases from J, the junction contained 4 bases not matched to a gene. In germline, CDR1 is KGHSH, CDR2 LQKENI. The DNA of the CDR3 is TGTGCCAGCTCACCAAGGGGACTAGAAGAGCAGTACTTC. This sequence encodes CASSPRGLEEQYF.

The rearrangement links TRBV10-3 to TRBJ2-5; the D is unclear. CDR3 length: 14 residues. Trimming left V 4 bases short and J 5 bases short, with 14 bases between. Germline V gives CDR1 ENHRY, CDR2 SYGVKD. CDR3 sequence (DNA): TGTGCCATCAGTGGAGGTCTAGATGGGGAGACCCAGTACTTC. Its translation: CAISGGLDGETQYF.

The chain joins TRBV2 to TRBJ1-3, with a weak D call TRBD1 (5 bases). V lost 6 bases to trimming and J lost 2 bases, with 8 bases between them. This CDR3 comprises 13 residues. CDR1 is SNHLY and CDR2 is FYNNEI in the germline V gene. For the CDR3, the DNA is TGTGCCAGCAGGGGGGGTCCTGGAAACACCATATATTTT. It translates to CASRGGPGNTIYF.

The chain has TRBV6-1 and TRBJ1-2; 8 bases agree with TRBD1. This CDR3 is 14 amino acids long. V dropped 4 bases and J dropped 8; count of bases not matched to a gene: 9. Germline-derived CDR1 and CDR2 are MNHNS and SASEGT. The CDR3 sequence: CASSVKQGAVGYTF. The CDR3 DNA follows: TGTGCCAGCAGTGTAAAGCAGGGGGCAGTGGGCTACACCTTC.

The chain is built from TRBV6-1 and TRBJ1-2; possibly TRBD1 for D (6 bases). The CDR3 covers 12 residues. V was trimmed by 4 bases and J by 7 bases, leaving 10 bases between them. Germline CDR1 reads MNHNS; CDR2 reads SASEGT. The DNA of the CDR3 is TGTGCCAGCAGTGGGGGGCAGACTGGCTACACCTTC. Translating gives CASSGGQTGYTF.

The CDR3 DNA is TGTGCCAGCAGTGAATGGCCCCTAGGGAATGAAAAACTGTTTTTT. This translates into CASSEWPLGNEKLFF. The chain uses TRBV25-1 and TRBJ1-4; D is unclear. CDR1 and CDR2 (germline): MGHDK, SYGVNS. The CDR3 is made up of 15 amino acids. Trimming left V 1 base short and J 5 bases short, with 11 bases between. Drawing the rest from reference TRBV25-1 and TRBJ1-4, the complete variable domain is EADIYQTPRYLVIGTGKKITLECSQTMGHDKMYWYQQDPGMELHLIHYSYGVNSTEKGDLSSESTVSRIRTEHFPLTLESARPSHTSQYLCASSEWPLGNEKLFFGSGTQLSVL.

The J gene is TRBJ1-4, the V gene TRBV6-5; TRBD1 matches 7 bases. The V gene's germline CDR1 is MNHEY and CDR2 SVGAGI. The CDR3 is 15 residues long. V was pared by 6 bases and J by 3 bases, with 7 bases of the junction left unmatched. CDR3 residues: CASRRTGVSNEKLFF. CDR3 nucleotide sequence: TGTGCCAGCAGACGTACAGGGGTATCTAATGAAAAACTGTTTTTT.